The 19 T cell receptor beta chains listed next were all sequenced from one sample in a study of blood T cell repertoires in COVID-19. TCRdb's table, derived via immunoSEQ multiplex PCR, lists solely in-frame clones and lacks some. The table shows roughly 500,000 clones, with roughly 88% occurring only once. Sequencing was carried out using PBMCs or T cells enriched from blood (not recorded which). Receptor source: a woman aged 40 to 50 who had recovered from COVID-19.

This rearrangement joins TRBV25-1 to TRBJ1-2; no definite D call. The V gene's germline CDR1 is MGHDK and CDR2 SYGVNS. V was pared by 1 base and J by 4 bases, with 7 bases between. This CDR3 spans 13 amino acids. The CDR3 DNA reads TGTGCCAGCAGTGAATTGGAGGGCTATGGCTACACCTTC. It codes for CASSELEGYGYTF.

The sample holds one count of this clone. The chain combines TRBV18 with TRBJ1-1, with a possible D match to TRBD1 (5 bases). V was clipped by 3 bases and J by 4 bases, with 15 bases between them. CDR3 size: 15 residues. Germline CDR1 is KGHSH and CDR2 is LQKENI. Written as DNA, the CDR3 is TGTGCCAGCTCACCCGCGGGAGGGGCTATCACTGAAGCTTTCTTT. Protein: CASSPAGGAITEAFF.

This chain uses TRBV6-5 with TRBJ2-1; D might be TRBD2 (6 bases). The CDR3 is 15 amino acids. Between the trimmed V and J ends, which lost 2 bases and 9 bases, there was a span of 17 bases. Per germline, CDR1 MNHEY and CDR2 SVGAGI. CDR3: CASSYKLKSAGEQFF. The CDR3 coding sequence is TGTGCCAGCAGTTACAAGCTGAAATCAGCGGGTGAGCAGTTCTTC.

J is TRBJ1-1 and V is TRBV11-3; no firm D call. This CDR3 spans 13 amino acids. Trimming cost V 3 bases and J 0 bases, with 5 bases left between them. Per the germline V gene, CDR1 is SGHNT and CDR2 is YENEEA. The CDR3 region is CASSFRVNTEAFF. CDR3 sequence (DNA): TGTGCCAGCAGCTTTCGAGTGAACACTGAAGCTTTCTTT.

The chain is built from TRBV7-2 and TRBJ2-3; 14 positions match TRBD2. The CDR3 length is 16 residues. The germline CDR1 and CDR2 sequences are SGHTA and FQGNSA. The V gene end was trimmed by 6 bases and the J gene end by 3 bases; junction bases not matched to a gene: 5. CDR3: CASRERTSGRTDTQYF. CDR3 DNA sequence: TGTGCCAGCAGGGAAAGGACTAGCGGGAGGACAGATACGCAGTATTTT.

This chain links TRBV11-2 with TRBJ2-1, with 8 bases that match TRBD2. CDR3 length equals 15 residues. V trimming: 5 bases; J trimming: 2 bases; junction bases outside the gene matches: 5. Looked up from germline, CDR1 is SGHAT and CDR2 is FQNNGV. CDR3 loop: CASSTSGSAYNEQFF. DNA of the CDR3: TGTGCCAGCAGCACGAGCGGGAGCGCCTACAATGAGCAGTTCTTC.

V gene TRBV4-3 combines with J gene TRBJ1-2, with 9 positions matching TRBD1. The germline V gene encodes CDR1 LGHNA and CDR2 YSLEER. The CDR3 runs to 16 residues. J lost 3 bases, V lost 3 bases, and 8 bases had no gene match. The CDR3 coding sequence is TGCGCCAGCAGCCAGAATAGAGGGACAGGGCACTATGGCTACACCTTC. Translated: CASSQNRGTGHYGYTF.

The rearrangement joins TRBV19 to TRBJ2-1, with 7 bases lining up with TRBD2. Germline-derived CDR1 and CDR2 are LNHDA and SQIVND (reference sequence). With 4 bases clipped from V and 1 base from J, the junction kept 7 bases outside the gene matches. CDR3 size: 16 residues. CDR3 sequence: CASSTRPGLSYNEQFF. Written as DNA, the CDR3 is TGTGCCAGTAGTACCCGACCGGGACTATCCTACAATGAGCAGTTCTTC. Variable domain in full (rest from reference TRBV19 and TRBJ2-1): DGGITQSPKYLFRKEGQNVTLSCEQNLNHDAMYWYRQDPGQGLRLIYYSQIVNDFQKGDIAEGYSVSREKKESFPLTVTSAQKNPTAFYLCASSTRPGLSYNEQFFGPGTRLTVL.

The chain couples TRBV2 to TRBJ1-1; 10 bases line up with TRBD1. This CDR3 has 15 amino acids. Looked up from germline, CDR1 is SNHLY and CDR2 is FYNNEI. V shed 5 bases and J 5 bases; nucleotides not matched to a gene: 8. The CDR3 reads CASSNLDRGWTEAFF. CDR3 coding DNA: TGTGCCAGCAGTAACCTGGACAGGGGGTGGACTGAAGCTTTCTTT.

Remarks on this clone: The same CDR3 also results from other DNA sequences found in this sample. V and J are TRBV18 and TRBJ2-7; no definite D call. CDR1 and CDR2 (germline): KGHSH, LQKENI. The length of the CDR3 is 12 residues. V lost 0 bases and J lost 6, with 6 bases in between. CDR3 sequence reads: CASSPPSGEQYF. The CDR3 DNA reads TGTGCCAGCTCACCACCGTCGGGCGAGCAGTACTTC.

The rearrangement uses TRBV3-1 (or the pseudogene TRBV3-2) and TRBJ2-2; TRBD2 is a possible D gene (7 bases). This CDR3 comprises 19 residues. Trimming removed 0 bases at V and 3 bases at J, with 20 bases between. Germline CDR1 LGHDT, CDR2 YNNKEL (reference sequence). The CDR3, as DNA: TGTGCCAGCAGCCAAGATGGGCGGGAGATGGGGGCGCACACCGGGGAGCTGTTTTTT. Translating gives CASSQDGREMGAHTGELFF.

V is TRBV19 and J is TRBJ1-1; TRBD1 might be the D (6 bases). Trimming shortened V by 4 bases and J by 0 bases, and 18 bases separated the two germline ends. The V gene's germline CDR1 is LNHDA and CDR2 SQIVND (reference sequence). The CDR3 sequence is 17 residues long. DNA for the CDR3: TGTGCCAGTAGTACCCTCTCCGGGGGGCACTTGAACACTGAAGCTTTCTTT. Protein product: CASSTLSGGHLNTEAFF.

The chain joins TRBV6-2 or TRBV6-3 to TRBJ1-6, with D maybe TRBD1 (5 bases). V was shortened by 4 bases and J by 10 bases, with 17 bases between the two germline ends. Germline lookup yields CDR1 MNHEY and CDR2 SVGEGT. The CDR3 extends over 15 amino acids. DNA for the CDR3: TGTGCCAGCAGTTTTTTACAGGCGGGGCAGTCACCCCTCCACTTT. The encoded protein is CASSFLQAGQSPLHF.

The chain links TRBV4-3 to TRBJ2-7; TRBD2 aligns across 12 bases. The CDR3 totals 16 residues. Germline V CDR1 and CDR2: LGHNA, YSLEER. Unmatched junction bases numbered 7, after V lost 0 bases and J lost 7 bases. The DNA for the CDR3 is TGCGCCAGCAGCCAAGATTACCTAGCGGGAGGGCCGGAGCAGTACTTC. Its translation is CASSQDYLAGGPEQYF.

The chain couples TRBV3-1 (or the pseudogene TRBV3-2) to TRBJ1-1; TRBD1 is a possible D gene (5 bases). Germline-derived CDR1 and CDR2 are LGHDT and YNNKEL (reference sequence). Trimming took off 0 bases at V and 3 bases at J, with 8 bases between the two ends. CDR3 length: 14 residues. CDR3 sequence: CASSQDDRHTEAFF. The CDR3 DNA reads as TGTGCCAGCAGCCAAGACGACAGACACACTGAAGCTTTCTTT.

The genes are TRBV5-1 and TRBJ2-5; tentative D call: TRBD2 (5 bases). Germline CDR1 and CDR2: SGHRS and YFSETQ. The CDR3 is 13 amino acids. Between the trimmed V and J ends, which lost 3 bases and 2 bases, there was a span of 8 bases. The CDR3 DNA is TGCGCCAGCAGCTCCGAGGGTCAAGAGACCCAGTACTTC. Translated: CASSSEGQETQYF.

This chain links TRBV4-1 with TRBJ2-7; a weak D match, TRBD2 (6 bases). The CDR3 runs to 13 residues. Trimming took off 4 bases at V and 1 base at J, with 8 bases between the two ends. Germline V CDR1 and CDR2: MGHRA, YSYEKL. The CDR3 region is CASSLAVSYEQYF. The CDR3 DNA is TGCGCCAGCAGCCTAGCGGTTTCCTACGAGCAGTACTTC.

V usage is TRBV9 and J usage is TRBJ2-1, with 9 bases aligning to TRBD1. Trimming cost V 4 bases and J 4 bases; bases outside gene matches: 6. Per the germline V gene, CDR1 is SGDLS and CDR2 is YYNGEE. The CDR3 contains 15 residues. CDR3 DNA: TGTGCCAGCAGCCCGAGGGACAGGGCTTACAATGAGCAGTTCTTC. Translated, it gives CASSPRDRAYNEQFF.

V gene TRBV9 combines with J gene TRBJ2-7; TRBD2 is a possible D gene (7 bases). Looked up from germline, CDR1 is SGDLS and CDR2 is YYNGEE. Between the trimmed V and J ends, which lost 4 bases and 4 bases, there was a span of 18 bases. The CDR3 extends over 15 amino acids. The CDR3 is CASSPGLGGNYEQYF. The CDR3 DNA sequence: TGTGCCAGCAGCCCCGGACTAGGGGGGAATTACGAGCAGTACTTC.